This TCR beta chain appears in the sequencing data of a study of T cell changes during pregnancy in multiple sclerosis. Measured with immunoSEQ multiplex PCR; TCRdb has only the in-frame clones, and not every one. The top ten clones hold roughly 1.3% of a sample with 50,000 to 75,000 clones, 91% of them seen once. The sequence was obtained from a female donor in good health, enrolled as a control in a pregnancy study. Source: peripheral blood, taken after pregnancy.

The DNA for the CDR3 is TGTGCCAGCAGTGAAGCCGACAGTTACTATGGCTACACCTTC. It codes for CASSEADSYYGYTF. The chain recombines TRBV6-1 with TRBJ1-2; TRBD1 is a possible D gene (5 bases). V lost 0 bases, J lost 3 bases, and 8 bases lay in between. Per the germline V gene, CDR1 is MNHNS and CDR2 is SASEGT. The CDR3 length is 14 residues.